Presented here are 30 T cell receptor beta chains from one specimen sequenced in a study of esophageal squamous cell carcinoma under preoperative chemotherapy. Time point described: before preoperative PTX-NDP chemotherapy. One entry per CDR3 protein, called by TCRdb with MiXCR from the PCR reads. The sample carries roughly 30,000 distinct CDR3 sequences, under 55% recorded once. The sample was acquired from a patient given preoperative chemotherapy. All receptors derive from a human donor with esophageal squamous cell carcinoma. The donor label of this sample is uncertain.

The CDR3 is CASSGRTSGSETQYF. CDR3 nucleotides: TGTGCCAGCAGTGGGAGGACTAGCGGGAGTGAGACCCAGTACTTC. The chain carries TRBV28 and TRBJ2-5; TRBD2 agrees at 13 bases. Germline-derived CDR1 and CDR2 are MDHEN and SYDVKM. The junction had 5 bases not matched to a gene; V was cut back by 5 bases and J by 5 bases. This CDR3 is 15 amino acids long.

A note on this clonotype: Relative to the germline gene, one junction end is altered; a read error may explain this. This rearrangement joins TRBV7-2 to TRBJ2-3, with D perhaps being TRBD1 or TRBD2 (6 bases each). Matching the DNA end better, TRBJ2-7 makes the J call doubtful. CDR1 SGHTA and CDR2 FQGNSA come from the germline V gene. The CDR3 has 16 amino acids. CDR3 amino acids: CASSARGLWGKNTQYF. Written as DNA, the CDR3 is TGTGCGAGCAGCGCCCGGGGGCTGTGGGGCAAAAATACGCAGTACTTC.

The chain has TRBV27 and TRBJ1-2; 10 nucleotides align to TRBD1. The germline V gene encodes CDR1 MNHEY and CDR2 SMNVEV (reference sequence). V lost 3 bases to trimming and J lost 8 bases; unmatched junction nucleotides: 6. The CDR3 is 14 amino acids. Here the CDR3 reads CASSLTGGAEGYTF. The CDR3 bases are TGTGCCAGCAGTTTGACAGGGGGCGCGGAAGGCTACACCTTC.

This clonotype was seen a handful of times. This chain connects TRBV7-2 to TRBJ2-3; D unclear. V was shortened by 5 bases and J by 3 bases, with 6 bases between the two germline ends. Germline values: CDR1 SGHTA, CDR2 FQGNSA. The CDR3 is 12 residues long. The chain's CDR3 is CASSIQTDTQYF. CDR3 DNA: TGTGCCAGCAGCATTCAGACAGATACGCAGTATTTT. Full variable domain (rest looked up from reference TRBV7-2 and TRBJ2-3): GAGVSQSPSNKVTEKGKDVELRCDPISGHTALYWYRQSLGQGLEFLIYFQGNSAPDKSGLPSDRFSAERTGGSVSTLTIQRTQQEDSAVYLCASSIQTDTQYFGPGTRLTVL.

This clonotype was observed once. The chain carries TRBV12-3 or TRBV12-4 and TRBJ2-1; 10 bases agree with TRBD1. The V and J ends lost 9 bases and 13 bases, in that order; junction bases with no gene match: 27. CDR3 length equals 18 residues. The CDR3 loop is CASRGTGAPNTGRETQFF. The CDR3 DNA follows: TGTGCCAGTCGGGGGACAGGGGCCCCGAACACCGGGAGAGAGACCCAGTTCTTC.

This clonotype was found many times. This chain uses TRBV19 with TRBJ2-3, with D possibly TRBD2 on 5 matching bases. V was trimmed by 3 bases and J by 2 bases, leaving 15 bases between them. Germline V gene sequence: CDR1 LNHDA, CDR2 SQIVND (reference sequence). This CDR3 has 16 residues. CDR3 protein: CASSIFEGPYTDTQYF. The CDR3 nucleotides are TGTGCCAGTAGTATTTTCGAGGGCCCATACACAGATACGCAGTATTTT.

The rearrangement joins TRBV5-6 to TRBJ2-3; no firm D call. The CDR3 is 14 residues long. The germline CDR1 and CDR2 sequences are SGHDT and YYEEEE. V lost 5 bases and J lost 0, with 10 bases in between. The CDR3 nucleotides read TGTGCCAGCAGAACACGATTTAGCACAGATACGCAGTATTTT. It specifies CASRTRFSTDTQYF.

The chain carries TRBV5-1 and TRBJ2-1; no clear D gene. The DNA end favors TRBJ2-5, so the J call may be wrong. CDR1 is SGHRS, CDR2 YFSETQ, per germline. This CDR3 spans 17 amino acids. The CDR3 region is CASSSPIEQPSRETQYF. The DNA of the CDR3 is TGCGCCAGCAGCTCCCCGATCGAACAGCCCTCACGGGAGACCCAGTACTTC.

This clonotype was counted only a few times. V usage is TRBV11-1 and J usage is TRBJ2-5; no reliable D call. CDR1 SGHAT and CDR2 FQDESV come from the germline V gene (reference sequence). The CDR3 has 14 amino acids. V dropped 5 bases and J dropped 11 bases, with 21 bases sitting between them. The CDR3 here is CASSPETGNNEQYF. The CDR3 region has the DNA TGTGCCAGCAGCCCCGAGACTGGTAACAATGAGCAGTACTTC.

This chain joins TRBV10-3 and TRBJ2-3; D perhaps matches TRBD2 (6 bases). This CDR3 contains 12 residues. V was pared by 10 bases and J by 10 bases, with 18 bases between. Germline CDR1 is ENHRY and CDR2 is SYGVKD. The chain's CDR3 is CATGGYTDAQYF. The DNA for the CDR3 is TGTGCCACTGGGGGGTACACCGATGCGCAGTATTTT.

The rearrangement uses TRBV6-1 and TRBJ2-7; TRBD1 might be the D (6 bases). Germline lookup yields CDR1 MNHNS and CDR2 SASEGT. This CDR3 comprises 16 residues. The V gene lost 6 bases and the J gene lost 2 bases, with 20 bases spanning the gap. CDR3 bases: TGTGCCAGCAGGACAGGAATCACCACCTTTACCTACGAGCAGTACTTC. This sequence encodes CASRTGITTFTYEQYF.

Ten or more counts support this clonotype. The chain is built from TRBV5-1 and TRBJ2-5; no clear D gene. Deletions cut 2 bases from V and 2 bases from J, with 7 bases between. The CDR3 contains 13 residues. Germline CDR1 SGHRS, CDR2 YFSETQ. CDR3 DNA sequence: TGCGCCAGCAGCTTAACTGTTCAAGAGACCCAGTACTTC. It is translated as CASSLTVQETQYF.

This CDR3 is CAGRGGRAKNIQYF. The CDR3 DNA reads TGTGCGGGGCGCGGGGGCCGTGCCAAAAACATTCAGTACTTC. This chain connects TRBV7-2 to TRBJ2-4; TRBD2 is a possible D gene (7 bases). The germline V gene encodes CDR1 SGHTA and CDR2 FQGNSA. This CDR3 has 14 residues.

As to this clonotype: At one end the junction does not follow the germline gene, possibly because of a read error. CDR3 protein: CARSPGHGGQEIQYF. The CDR3 DNA reads TGTGCCAGGAGCCCTGGGCACGGTGGCCAAGAGATCCAGTACTTC. This sequence joins TRBV7-9 and TRBJ2-5; D gene unclear. The CDR3 has 15 residues. Germline V gene data show CDR1 as SEHNR and CDR2 as FQNEAQ (reference sequence).

V usage is TRBV5-4 and J usage is TRBJ2-1, with no clear D. The J call may be incorrect, as the DNA end agrees better with TRBJ2-7. Germline assignment: CDR1 SGHNT and CDR2 YYREEE (reference sequence). The CDR3 runs 14 residues. CDR3 DNA sequence: TGTGCCAGCAGCCCTCGACTGGACTCCTACGAGCAGTACTTC. It yields the protein CASSPRLDSYEQYF.

The chain combines TRBV7-9 with TRBJ2-1, with TRBD2 as a possible D gene (6 bases). The DNA end is more similar to TRBJ2-7, so the J call may be wrong. CDR1 is SEHNR and CDR2 is FQNEAQ in the germline V gene (reference sequence). This CDR3 comprises 13 residues. The CDR3 reads CASSLVGTYEQYF. CDR3 nucleotide sequence: TGTGCCAGCAGCTTAGTAGGGACTTACGAGCAGTACTTC.

This clonotype was detected many times. The chain couples TRBV6-1 to TRBJ2-1, with TRBD1 matching 9 bases. Trimming removed 6 bases from V and 10 bases from J; junction bases left unmatched: 16. The CDR3 spans 16 residues. Looked up from germline, CDR1 is MNHNS and CDR2 is SASEGT. The CDR3 DNA reads TGTGCCAGCAGATCCACCGGGACAGGGAACTCCTACGAGCAGTTCTTC. Translating gives CASRSTGTGNSYEQFF.

On this clonotype itself: A junction end diverges from the germline sequence, so it may reflect a read error. This chain uses TRBV7-3 with TRBJ2-7; the D gene could be TRBD1 or TRBD2 (5 bases each). The CDR3 extends over 15 amino acids. Germline loops: CDR1 SGHTA, CDR2 FQGTGA. The CDR3 spells CASGGTRPCSNEQTF. The DNA for the CDR3 is TGTGCCAGCGGGGGTACACGTCCTTGCTCCAACGAGCAGACCTTC.

By share, this clonotype counts as medium-sized (0.01 to 0.1%). This may be a read error: a much more frequent sequence differs by one nucleotide. The chain has TRBV7-2 and TRBJ2-5; weak D call: TRBD2 (7 bases). V dropped 4 bases and J dropped 11 bases, with 17 bases sitting between them. This CDR3 region has 13 residues. The germline CDR1 and CDR2 sequences are SGHTA and FQGNSA. DNA for the CDR3: TGTGCCAGCAGCTCATCGGGGGGCAATGAGCAGTACTTC. Protein sequence: CASSSSGGNEQYF.

A single count supports this clonotype. The chain combines TRBV3-1 with TRBJ2-1, with 14 bases lining up with TRBD2. Germline CDR1 is LGHDT and CDR2 is YNNKEL (reference sequence). The V and J ends lost 5 bases and 7 bases, in that order; junction bases with no gene match: 4. This CDR3 has 15 residues. CDR3: CASSEGLAGENEQFF. The CDR3 DNA sequence: TGTGCCAGCAGCGAGGGACTAGCGGGAGAGAATGAGCAGTTCTTC.

The chain recombines TRBV11-2 with TRBJ2-3; D is possibly TRBD2 (6 bases). The end of the DNA is better explained by TRBJ2-7, so the J call may be wrong. Germline V lookup: CDR1 SGHAT, CDR2 FQNNGV. The CDR3 has 16 residues. In DNA, the CDR3 is TGTGCCAGCAGCTCGCTTAGGGCGGGACCCCCCTACGAGCAGTACTTC. Translated: CASSSLRAGPPYEQYF.

This clonotype occurred many times. V is TRBV11-2 and J is TRBJ1-2, with 10 bases that match TRBD1. CDR1 and CDR2 from the germline V gene are SGHAT and FQNNGV. J lost 6 bases, V lost 1 base, and 2 bases had no gene match. CDR3 length: 14 residues. The CDR3 sequence is CASSLGTGGNGYTF. CDR3 bases: TGTGCCAGCAGCTTAGGGACAGGGGGGAATGGCTACACCTTC.

This clonotype came up once. This chain joins TRBV5-6 and TRBJ1-1; maybe TRBD1 (5 bases). Germline CDR1 and CDR2: SGHDT and YYEEEE. V lost 1 base to trimming and J lost 7 bases, with 17 bases between them. The CDR3 extends over 15 amino acids. The CDR3 spells CASSLRGQGYFEAFF. The DNA for the CDR3 is TGTGCCAGCAGCTTGCGTGGGCAGGGTTATTTTGAAGCTTTCTTT.

In its sample, this clonotype was seen a few times. The chain recombines TRBV10-3 with TRBJ2-1; D is perhaps TRBD1 or TRBD2 (6 bases each). The assigned J gene may be wrong: the sequence end matches TRBJ2-7 better. From germline, CDR1 is ENHRY and CDR2 SYGVKD. The CDR3 has 13 amino acids. This CDR3 reads CATRTGGQNEQYF. Here the CDR3 DNA reads TGTGCCACCAGGACCGGGGGCCAGAATGAGCAGTACTTC.

The chain is built from TRBV7-3 and TRBJ2-1; the D gene could be TRBD1 or TRBD2 (5 bases each). The CDR3 contains 15 residues. V was pared by 5 bases and J by 0 bases, with 11 bases between. Germline V gives CDR1 SGHTA, CDR2 FQGTGA. This chain's CDR3 is CASSRDAASYNEQFF. The CDR3 bases are TGTGCCAGCAGCCGGGACGCGGCCTCCTACAATGAGCAGTTCTTC. Using reference TRBV7-3 and TRBJ2-1 for the parts outside the CDR3, the full variable domain is GAGVSQTPSNKVTEKGKYVELRCDPISGHTALYWYRQSLGQGPEFLIYFQGTGAADDSGLPNDRFFAVRPEGSVSTLKIQRTERGDSAVYLCASSRDAASYNEQFFGPGTRLTVL.

The chain carries TRBV7-9 and TRBJ2-1; 8 bases fit TRBD2. Trimming removed 8 bases from V and 4 bases from J; junction bases left unmatched: 7. The length of the CDR3 is 14 residues. CDR1 and CDR2 from the germline V gene are SEHNR and FQNEAQ (reference sequence). The CDR3 loop reads CASQGLAGYNEQFF. CDR3 nucleotides: TGTGCCAGCCAAGGATTAGCGGGATACAATGAGCAGTTCTTC.

This clonotype has at least ten counts. V usage is TRBV7-6 and J usage is TRBJ2-5; 8 nucleotides line up with TRBD2. The CDR3 covers 13 residues. Germline V lookup: CDR1 SGHVS, CDR2 FNYEAQ. V trimming: 5 bases; J trimming: 11 bases; junction bases outside the gene matches: 10. The CDR3 DNA reads as TGTGCCAGCAGCCCGAGACTAGCGACTGAGCAGTACTTC. It is translated as CASSPRLATEQYF. The full variable domain, with the rest looked up from reference TRBV7-6 and TRBJ2-5, is GAGVSQSPRYKVTKRGQDVALRCDPISGHVSLYWYRQALGQGPEFLTYFNYEAQQDKSGLPNDRFSAERPEGSISTLTIQRTEQRDSAMYRCASSPRLATEQYFGPGTRLLVL.

The sample holds one count of this clonotype. A junction end diverges from the germline sequence, so it may reflect a read error. The chain employs TRBV7-2 and TRBJ2-3; D is perhaps TRBD1 or TRBD2 (6 bases each). CDR1 is SGHTA and CDR2 is FQGNSA in the germline V gene. The CDR3 consists of 16 residues. The CDR3 DNA reads TGTGCCAGCAGCGGACACGGGGGCAGAGGCCCAGATACGCAGTATTTC. Translating it yields CASSGHGGRGPDTQYF. Combining the CDR3 with reference TRBV7-2 and TRBJ2-3 gives the whole variable domain GAGVSQSPSNKVTEKGKDVELRCDPISGHTALYWYRQSLGQGLEFLIYFQGNSAPDKSGLPSDRFSAERTGGSVSTLTIQRTQQEDSAVYLCASSGHGGRGPDTQYFGPGTRLTVL.

In this sample, this clonotype turned up a few times. This chain uses TRBV19 with TRBJ2-2; tentative D call: TRBD2 (5 bases). This CDR3 is built from 12 residues. The V and J ends lost 5 bases and 5 bases respectively, with 6 bases between them. CDR1 is LNHDA, CDR2 SQIVND, per germline (reference sequence). CDR3 in DNA: TGTGCCAGTAGTCGCGGGACCGGGGAGCTGTTTTTT. Translating it yields CASSRGTGELFF. Filled out from reference TRBV19 and TRBJ2-2, the complete variable domain reads DGGITQSPKYLFRKEGQNVTLSCEQNLNHDAMYWYRQDPGQGLRLIYYSQIVNDFQKGDIAEGYSVSREKKESFPLTVTSAQKNPTAFYLCASSRGTGELFFGEGSRLTVL.

The chain links TRBV4-2 to TRBJ2-7; 8 nucleotides match TRBD2. The trim removed 0 bases at V and 0 bases at J, leaving 1 base unmatched. CDR1 and CDR2 from the germline V gene are LGHNA and YNFKEQ. This CDR3 comprises 15 residues. CDR3 bases: TGTGCCAGCAGCCAAGAGAGCGGGAGCTCCTACGAGCAGTACTTC. As protein: CASSQESGSSYEQYF.